This TCR beta chain is drawn from a study of cytomegalovirus exposure and HLA in healthy donors. The CDR3 is 13 amino acids. The trim removed 8 bases at V and 6 bases at J, leaving 6 bases unmatched. Germline CDR1 MDHEN, CDR2 SYDVKM. PCR employed 60 Vbeta and 13 Jbeta primers. The method was immunoSEQ multiplex PCR; TCRdb's version includes in-frame clones alone and lacks a portion of them. The specimen's table records more than 200,000 clones. General study results and limits: Later analysis identified about 17,000 TCR beta sequences associated with HLA alleles, using a false discovery rate threshold of 0.05.

With respect to this clone: Its antigen remains unidentified.

The TCR comes from a woman aged 30 to 39 in good health and CMV-seropositive. J is TRBJ1-5 and V is TRBV28; 8 bases fit TRBD1. The source material was PBMCs. The CDR3 region is CASRQGYRQPQHF. Here the CDR3 DNA reads TGTGCCAGCCGACAGGGGTATCGTCAGCCCCAGCATTTT.